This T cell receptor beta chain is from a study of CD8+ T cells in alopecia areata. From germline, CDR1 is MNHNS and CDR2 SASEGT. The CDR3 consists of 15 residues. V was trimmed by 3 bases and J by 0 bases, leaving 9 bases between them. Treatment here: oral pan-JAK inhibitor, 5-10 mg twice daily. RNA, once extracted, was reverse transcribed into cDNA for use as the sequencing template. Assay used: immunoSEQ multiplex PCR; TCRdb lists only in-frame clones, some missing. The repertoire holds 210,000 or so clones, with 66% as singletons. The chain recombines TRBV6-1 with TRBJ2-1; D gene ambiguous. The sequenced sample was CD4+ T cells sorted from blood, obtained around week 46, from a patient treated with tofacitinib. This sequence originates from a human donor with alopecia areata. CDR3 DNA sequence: TGTGCCAGCAGTGAGGCCATGGGCTCCTACAATGAGCAGTTCTTC. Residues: CASSEAMGSYNEQFF.